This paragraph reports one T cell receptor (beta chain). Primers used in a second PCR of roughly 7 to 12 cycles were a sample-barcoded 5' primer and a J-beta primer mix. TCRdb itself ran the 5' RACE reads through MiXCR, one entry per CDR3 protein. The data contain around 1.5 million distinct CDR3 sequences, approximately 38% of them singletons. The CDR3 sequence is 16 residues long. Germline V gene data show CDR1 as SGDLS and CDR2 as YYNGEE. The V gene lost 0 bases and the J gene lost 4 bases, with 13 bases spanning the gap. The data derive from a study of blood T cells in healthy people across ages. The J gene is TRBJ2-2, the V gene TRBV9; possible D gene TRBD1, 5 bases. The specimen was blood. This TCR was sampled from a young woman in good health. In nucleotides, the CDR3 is TGTGCCAGCAGCGTAGTGGGGCGCCAGGGCACCGGGGAGCTGTTTTTT. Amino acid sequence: CASSVVGRQGTGELFF.